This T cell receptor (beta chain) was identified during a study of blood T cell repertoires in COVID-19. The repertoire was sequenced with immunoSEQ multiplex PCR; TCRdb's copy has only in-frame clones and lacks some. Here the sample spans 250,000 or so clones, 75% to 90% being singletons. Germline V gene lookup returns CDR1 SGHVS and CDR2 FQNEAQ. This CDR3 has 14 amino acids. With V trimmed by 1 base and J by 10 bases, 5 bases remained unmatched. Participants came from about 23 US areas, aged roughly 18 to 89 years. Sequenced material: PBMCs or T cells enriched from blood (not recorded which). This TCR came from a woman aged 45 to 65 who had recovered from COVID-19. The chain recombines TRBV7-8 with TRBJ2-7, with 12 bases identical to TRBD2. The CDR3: CASSLVLAGGFQYF. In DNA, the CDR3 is TGTGCCAGCAGCTTAGTACTAGCGGGAGGCTTTCAGTACTTC. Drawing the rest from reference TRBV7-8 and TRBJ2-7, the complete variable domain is GAGVSQSPRYKVAKRGQDVALRCDPISGHVSLFWYQQALGQGPEFLTYFQNEAQLDKSGLPSDRFFAERPEGSVSTLKIQRTQQEDSAVYLCASSLVLAGGFQYFGPGTRLTVT.